Listed below are T cell receptor beta chains from one sample, sequenced in a study of blood T cell repertoires in COVID-19. Generated by immunoSEQ multiplex PCR, the TCRdb table keeps only in-frame clones and is missing some. Among 140,000 to 150,000 clones, 75% to 85% were seen once, and the ten largest hold 6.5% to 8.5%. Sequencing input: peripheral blood. These TCRs come from a human donor with acute or convalescent COVID-19. The donor label of this sample is uncertain. The CDR3 runs from the conserved cysteine through the conserved F or W. A D gene is named only where the DNA matches it firmly. Clone size is stated in some rows and not others, as once, few, many or a class when expanded.

v_gene: TRBV6-5
abundance: -
j_gene: TRBJ2-3
len: 13
d_gene: -
CDR3nt: TGTGCCAGCACTAAACCGGGATCAGATACGCAGTATTTT
CDR3aa: CASTKPGSDTQYF

v_gene: TRBV5-1
abundance: -
j_gene: TRBJ2-3
len: 15
d_gene: -
CDR3nt: TGCGCCAGCAGCTTGGATATTTCTAGCACAGATACGCAGTATTTT
CDR3aa: CASSLDISSTDTQYF

v_gene: TRBV5-4
abundance: -
j_gene: TRBJ2-3
len: 15
d_gene: -
CDR3nt: TGTGCCAGCAGCCGGTCCTCAACGAGCACAGATACGCAGTATTTT
CDR3aa: CASSRSSTSTDTQYF

v_gene: TRBV2
abundance: few
j_gene: TRBJ1-5
len: 14
d_gene: -
CDR3nt: TGTGCCAGCAGTAGGAACAGGGCGGGTCAGCCCCAGCATTTT
CDR3aa: CASSRNRAGQPQHF

v_gene: TRBV14
abundance: -
j_gene: TRBJ1-1
len: 13
d_gene: -
CDR3nt: TGTGCCAGCAGCCAAGGCAGGTTCACTGAAGCTTTCTTT
CDR3aa: CASSQGRFTEAFF

v_gene: TRBV19
abundance: -
j_gene: TRBJ1-1
len: 14
d_gene: TRBD1
CDR3nt: TGTGCCAGTAAGGGGCTTACAGGGGCCACTGAAGCTTTCTTT
CDR3aa: CASKGLTGATEAFF

v_gene: TRBV3-1/TRBV3-2
abundance: -
j_gene: TRBJ2-6
len: 16
d_gene: -
CDR3nt: TGTGCCAGCAGCCCCGCGGGTATCTCTGGGGCCAACGTCCTGACTTTC
CDR3aa: CASSPAGISGANVLTF

v_gene: TRBV3-1/TRBV3-2
abundance: -
j_gene: TRBJ1-1
len: 17
d_gene: -
CDR3nt: TGTGCCAGCAGCCAAGTAGGTTGGCGGAGGGGGAACACTGAAGCTTTCTTT
CDR3aa: CASSQVGWRRGNTEAFF

v_gene: TRBV6-5
abundance: -
j_gene: TRBJ1-2
len: 14
d_gene: -
CDR3nt: TGTGCCAGTAACCGGGACTCAACTAACTATGGCTACACCTTC
CDR3aa: CASNRDSTNYGYTF

v_gene: TRBV6-1
abundance: -
j_gene: TRBJ1-1
len: 15
d_gene: -
CDR3nt: TGTGCCAGCAGTGAACTGGGGGCTACGTACACTGAAGCTTTCTTT
CDR3aa: CASSELGATYTEAFF

v_gene: TRBV7-5
abundance: -
j_gene: TRBJ1-1
len: 17
d_gene: -
CDR3nt: TGTGTCAGAAGTCGGAACCTGCATAAGGAGGGGGCGCGCGGAGCTTTCTTT
CDR3aa: CVRSRNLHKEGARGAFF

v_gene: TRBV2
abundance: -
j_gene: TRBJ2-1
len: 15
d_gene: TRBD2
CDR3nt: TGTGCCAGCAGTGAAAATCCTAGCGGGGGTGGTGAGCAGTTCTTC
CDR3aa: CASSENPSGGGEQFF

v_gene: TRBV15
abundance: -
j_gene: TRBJ2-2
len: 15
d_gene: -
CDR3nt: TGTGCCACCAGCAGTGACGAGGGAGACACCGGGGAGCTGTTTTTT
CDR3aa: CATSSDEGDTGELFF

v_gene: TRBV5-1
abundance: -
j_gene: TRBJ2-5
len: 14
d_gene: -
CDR3nt: TGCGCCAGCAGCCTGACTACTCCCCAAGAGACCCAGTACTTC
CDR3aa: CASSLTTPQETQYF

v_gene: TRBV15
abundance: -
j_gene: TRBJ1-5
len: 16
d_gene: -
CDR3nt: TGTGCCACCAGCCTTAATAGTTACCATGAGGGACAGCCCCAGCATTTT
CDR3aa: CATSLNSYHEGQPQHF

v_gene: TRBV25-1
abundance: -
j_gene: TRBJ1-1
len: 14
d_gene: TRBD1
CDR3nt: TGTGCCAGCAGTGGATGGGACAGTAACACTGAAGCTTTCTTT
CDR3aa: CASSGWDSNTEAFF

v_gene: TRBV3-1/TRBV3-2
abundance: -
j_gene: TRBJ1-4
len: 16
d_gene: -
CDR3nt: TGTGCCAGCAGCCAGACGACCCGGGTCACTAATGAAAAACTGTTTTTT
CDR3aa: CASSQTTRVTNEKLFF

v_gene: TRBV5-1
abundance: few
j_gene: TRBJ2-7
len: 14
d_gene: TRBD1
CDR3nt: TGCGCCAGCAGCGCCGGGACAGGGCTAGACGAGCAGTACTTC
CDR3aa: CASSAGTGLDEQYF

v_gene: TRBV12-3/TRBV12-4
abundance: -
j_gene: TRBJ1-1
len: 12
d_gene: TRBD1
CDR3nt: TGTGCCAGCTTTGGGACAGGGTCTGAAGCTTTCTTT
CDR3aa: CASFGTGSEAFF

v_gene: TRBV3-1/TRBV3-2
abundance: few
j_gene: TRBJ1-2
len: 14
d_gene: TRBD1
CDR3nt: TGTGCCAGCAGCCCTGGACAGGGTGGAGGAGGCTACACCTTC
CDR3aa: CASSPGQGGGGYTF

v_gene: TRBV14
abundance: few
j_gene: TRBJ1-2
len: 18
d_gene: -
CDR3nt: TGTGCCAGCAGCCAAGATCGAGACAGGCGCTTCGGGCTGGATGGCTACACCTTC
CDR3aa: CASSQDRDRRFGLDGYTF

v_gene: TRBV3-1/TRBV3-2
abundance: once
j_gene: TRBJ2-5
len: 12
d_gene: -
CDR3nt: TGTGCCAGCAGTCGACTCCAAGAGACCCAGTACTTC
CDR3aa: CASSRLQETQYF

v_gene: TRBV5-1
abundance: -
j_gene: TRBJ2-1
len: 19
d_gene: TRBD1
CDR3nt: TGCGCCAGCAGCCAACCACGGACAGGGGCTCGTGGTGTGAGGGATGAGCAGTTCTTC
CDR3aa: CASSQPRTGARGVRDEQFF

v_gene: TRBV7-3
abundance: once
j_gene: TRBJ2-5
len: 13
d_gene: -
CDR3nt: TGTGCCAGCAGCTCAGGGCCTCAAGAGACCCAGTACTTC
CDR3aa: CASSSGPQETQYF

v_gene: TRBV11-3
abundance: -
j_gene: TRBJ1-1
len: 13
d_gene: -
CDR3nt: TGTGCCAGCAGCCCCGGACATATCTCTGAAGCTTTCTTT
CDR3aa: CASSPGHISEAFF

v_gene: TRBV21-1
abundance: -
j_gene: TRBJ2-1
len: 15
d_gene: -
CDR3nt: TGTGCCAGCAGCACGGGCGGGACAGGGGGCAATGAGCAGTTCTTC
CDR3aa: CASSTGGTGGNEQFF

v_gene: TRBV9
abundance: once
j_gene: TRBJ1-4
len: 16
d_gene: -
CDR3nt: TGTGCCAGCAGCGCCGAGACGGACTCGCTCGATGAAAAACTGTTTTTT
CDR3aa: CASSAETDSLDEKLFF

v_gene: TRBV29-1
abundance: -
j_gene: TRBJ2-3
len: 11
d_gene: -
CDR3nt: TGCAGCGGCGTCCGGGACAACAGAAAGTATTTT
CDR3aa: CSGVRDNRKYF

v_gene: TRBV19
abundance: once
j_gene: TRBJ1-5
len: 15
d_gene: -
CDR3nt: TGTGCCAGTAGACCGTTAGGGGGAGTTGATCAGCCCCAGCATTTT
CDR3aa: CASRPLGGVDQPQHF

v_gene: TRBV3-1/TRBV3-2
abundance: -
j_gene: TRBJ1-6
len: 14
d_gene: -
CDR3nt: TGTGCCAGCAGCCAGGCGCAGGGAAATTCACCCCTCCACTTT
CDR3aa: CASSQAQGNSPLHF

v_gene: TRBV19
abundance: once
j_gene: TRBJ1-5
len: 16
d_gene: TRBD1
CDR3nt: TGTGCCAGTAGTATAGGGGGACAGGGGGGGTATAAGCCCCAGCATTTT
CDR3aa: CASSIGGQGGYKPQHF

v_gene: TRBV7-9
abundance: -
j_gene: TRBJ1-2
len: 14
d_gene: -
CDR3nt: TGTGCCAGCAGCTCCCGGACAGCTAACTATGGCTACACCTTC
CDR3aa: CASSSRTANYGYTF

v_gene: TRBV5-1
abundance: -
j_gene: TRBJ1-1
len: 15
d_gene: TRBD1
CDR3nt: TGCGCCAGCAGGACCGGGACAGGGTTGAGCACTGAAGCTTTCTTT
CDR3aa: CASRTGTGLSTEAFF

v_gene: TRBV6-5
abundance: -
j_gene: TRBJ2-7
len: 14
d_gene: -
CDR3nt: TGTGCCAGCAGTTTAGGCAGGAGGAATTACGAGCAGTACTTC
CDR3aa: CASSLGRRNYEQYF

v_gene: TRBV6-1
abundance: once
j_gene: TRBJ1-1
len: 15
d_gene: TRBD1
CDR3nt: TGTGCCAGCAGTGATGGGACAGGGGGCATCCCTGAAGCTTTCTTT
CDR3aa: CASSDGTGGIPEAFF

v_gene: TRBV19
abundance: -
j_gene: TRBJ2-3
len: 13
d_gene: -
CDR3nt: TGTGCCAGTAGTCCCAGTGATCTAGATACGCAGTATTTT
CDR3aa: CASSPSDLDTQYF

v_gene: TRBV11-2
abundance: -
j_gene: TRBJ2-5
len: 14
d_gene: -
CDR3nt: TGTGCCAGCAGCTACGGGGATCCCCAAGAGACCCAGTACTTC
CDR3aa: CASSYGDPQETQYF

v_gene: TRBV5-1
abundance: -
j_gene: TRBJ2-2
len: 19
d_gene: -
CDR3nt: TGCGGGAAGGGACAGTCCGGGAAGTCCGGGGGAACGTTCACCGGGGAGCTGTTTTTT
CDR3aa: CGKGQSGKSGGTFTGELFF

v_gene: TRBV4-1
abundance: -
j_gene: TRBJ1-2
len: 15
d_gene: -
CDR3nt: TGCGCCAGCAGCCAAGAAGAGACAGCTAACTATGGCTACACCTTC
CDR3aa: CASSQEETANYGYTF

v_gene: TRBV2
abundance: -
j_gene: TRBJ1-5
len: 15
d_gene: TRBD1
CDR3nt: TGTGCCAGCAGTGCCCGGACAGGGGCGGATCAGCCCCAGCATTTT
CDR3aa: CASSARTGADQPQHF

v_gene: TRBV15
abundance: -
j_gene: TRBJ1-3
len: 16
d_gene: TRBD1
CDR3nt: TGTGCCACCAGCAGTGGTGACAGGGGCTCTGGAAACACCATATATTTT
CDR3aa: CATSSGDRGSGNTIYF